The text below deals with one T cell receptor beta chain. Its target is not known. This entry is derived from a study of beta chain features in type 1 diabetes. Purity exceeded 95% in all sorted populations. Points from the study as a whole: Significant though moderate, a shortening of TCRB CDR3s appeared in all four CD4+ subsets of Type 1 diabetes patients. Unsettled here was the matter of whether HLA type influences TCRB rearrangement. A pattern of fewer insertions and more deletions at VDJ junctions was seen in type 1 diabetes patients.

The germline CDR1 and CDR2 sequences are LGHNA and YSLEER. The CDR3 sequence is 14 residues long. J gave up 7 bases and V 3 bases, and 7 bases lay outside the gene matches. Since all of the isolated RNA was reverse transcribed, expressed TCRB transcripts were what got sequenced. Clones were read by immunoSEQ multiplex PCR, and TCRdb kept only the in-frame ones, dropping some. The sample holds fewer than 350,000 clones, 15% seen once. V and J are TRBV4-3 and TRBJ1-2, with TRBD1 identical over 8 bases. The sequenced sample consisted of naive CD4+ T cells from blood. The sequence was obtained from a young man with type 1 diabetes. The CDR3 sequence: CASSHDQGAGGYTF. In nucleotides, the CDR3 is TGCGCCAGCAGCCACGACCAGGGGGCTGGTGGCTACACCTTC.